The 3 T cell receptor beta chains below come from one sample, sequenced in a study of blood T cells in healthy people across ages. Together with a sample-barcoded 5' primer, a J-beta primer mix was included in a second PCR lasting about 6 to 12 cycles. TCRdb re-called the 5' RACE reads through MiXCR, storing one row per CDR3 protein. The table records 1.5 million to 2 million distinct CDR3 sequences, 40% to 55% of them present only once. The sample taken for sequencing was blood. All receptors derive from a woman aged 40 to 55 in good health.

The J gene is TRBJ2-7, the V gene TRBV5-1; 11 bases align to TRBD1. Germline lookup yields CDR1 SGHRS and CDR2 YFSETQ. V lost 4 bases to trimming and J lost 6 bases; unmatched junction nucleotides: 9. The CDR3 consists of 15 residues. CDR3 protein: CASSPGVGTGGEQYF. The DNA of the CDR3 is TGCGCCAGCAGCCCTGGTGTAGGGACAGGGGGCGAGCAGTACTTC.

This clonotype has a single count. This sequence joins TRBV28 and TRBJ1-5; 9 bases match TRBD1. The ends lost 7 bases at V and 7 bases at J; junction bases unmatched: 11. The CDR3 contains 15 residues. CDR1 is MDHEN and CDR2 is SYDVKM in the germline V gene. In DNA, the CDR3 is TGTGCCAGCACTGGTTTACAGGGGGCCCGGCAGCCCCAGCATTTT. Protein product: CASTGLQGARQPQHF.

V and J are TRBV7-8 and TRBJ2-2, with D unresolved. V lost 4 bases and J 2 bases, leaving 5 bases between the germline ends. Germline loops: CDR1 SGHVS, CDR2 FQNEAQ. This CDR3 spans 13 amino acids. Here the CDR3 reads CASSSHNTGELFF. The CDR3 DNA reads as TGTGCCAGCAGCTCCCATAACACCGGGGAGCTGTTTTTT.